A selection of T cell receptor beta chains follows, all from one sample in a study of T cells in Graves' hyperthyroidism and ophthalmopathy. TCRdb reprocessed the multiplex PCR reads via MiXCR and lists one record per CDR3 protein. The sample lists hundreds of thousands of distinct CDR3 sequences; around 42% were seen once. Material for sequencing was peripheral blood or thyroid tissue (not recorded which). These receptors were obtained from a woman aged 18-29 years with Graves' hyperthyroidism. The conserved cysteine and the conserved F or W are not part of the CDR3 here.

v_call,j_call,cdr3_aa
TRBV25-1,TRBJ1-2,ASSELQGVGYGYT
TRBV20-1,TRBJ1-1,SARDGRGDTEAF
TRBV7-2,TRBJ2-7,ASSLAIPGRTIYEQY
TRBV5-1,TRBJ2-5,ASSLDMGALGTQY
TRBV12-3/TRBV12-4,TRBJ2-5,ASSVAASGSLFGETQY
TRBV10-3,TRBJ1-1,AISEICAF
TRBV11-1,TRBJ1-2,ASIQGQNT
TRBV11-1,TRBJ2-7,ASSPASRFDEQY
TRBV7-3,TRBJ2-3,ASSHERSDTQY
TRBV29-1,TRBJ1-2,SVVGARGYYT
TRBV25-1,TRBJ1-1,ASSISPQGRAF
TRBV7-9,TRBJ1-2,ASSLRQSGYT
TRBV19,TRBJ1-5,ASSKGTEGPNQPQH
TRBV5-1,TRBJ1-5,ASSLSEANQPQH
TRBV7-2,TRBJ2-5,ASSLAEGAMGTRY
TRBV20-1,TRBJ1-6,SASSPQGWDSPLH
TRBV4-2,TRBJ1-1,ASSQDRVAQAF
TRBV15,TRBJ1-2,ASRRTEYYGYT
TRBV6-5,-,ASSYLIRDFYNEQF
TRBV2,TRBJ1-4,ASSPLRQATNEKLF
TRBV7-8,TRBJ2-7,ASSFPGLSSYEQY
TRBV24-1,TRBJ2-2,ATSAGELF
TRBV19,TRBJ1-1,ASYTADTEAF
TRBV25-1,TRBJ2-2,ASSGNGLAGGTGELF
TRBV7-3,TRBJ1-1,ASSLGHLEGNTEAF
TRBV5-1,TRBJ1-2,ASSAPGGGSNYGYT
TRBV6-1,TRBJ1-1,ASSTGQTGSMNTEAF
TRBV29-1,TRBJ2-2,SVGDHSGTGELF
TRBV7-2,TRBJ2-2,ASSLLAGGPSDTGELF
TRBV2,TRBJ1-6,ASRQGDSPLH
TRBV19,TRBJ2-7,ASRPGTTYEQY
TRBV19,TRBJ1-5,ASSISWARVNQPQH
TRBV20-1,TRBJ2-7,SAEADRQYEQY
TRBV2,TRBJ1-1,ATTTGRNTEAF
TRBV29-1,TRBJ2-7,SVEGEQAYEQY
TRBV20-1,-,GARGVNIDLYEQY
TRBV24-1,TRBJ1-5,ATSEYGRNQPQH
TRBV20-1,TRBJ1-5,SASGPEQPQH
TRBV9,TRBJ1-4,ASSVGSRTEKLF
TRBV20-1,TRBJ1-4,SARETDSLNEKLF
TRBV7-9,TRBJ1-5,ASTPSSNQPQH
TRBV20-1,TRBJ1-5,SARAGQRNQPQH
TRBV7-6,TRBJ1-2,ASRPFKGSNYGYT
TRBV9,TRBJ2-5,ASSPSPGGIETQY
TRBV24-1,TRBJ2-5,ATRQGETQY
TRBV25-1,TRBJ1-2,ASRGQVDYGYT
TRBV27,TRBJ1-1,ASGPAQAF
TRBV19,TRBJ1-6,ASTPQGKHSPLH
TRBV7-9,TRBJ2-7,ASSSILYEQY
TRBV29-1,TRBJ2-7,SGRGSREQY
TRBV29-1,TRBJ2-5,SVPGSY
TRBV10-2,TRBJ1-3,ASSESPAGNTIY
TRBV7-9,TRBJ2-7,ASSLGYGGSYEQY
TRBV11-3,TRBJ1-2,ASSLQGLGYGYT
TRBV12-3/TRBV12-4,TRBJ1-4,ASRRHATNEKLF
TRBV29-1,TRBJ1-2,SVDPRGQFYGYT
TRBV12-5,TRBJ1-2,ASGSTRHPVYGYT
TRBV20-1,TRBJ2-7,SARGPPSYEQY
TRBV19,TRBJ2-5,ASSASTMETQY
TRBV2,TRBJ2-5,ASRSMAGRSETQY